This entry is about one T cell receptor (beta chain). This sample is drawn from a study of cytomegalovirus exposure and HLA in healthy donors. This CDR3 region has 17 residues. V gave up 6 bases and J gave up 0 bases, with 18 bases separating them. Germline V lookup: CDR1 SNHLY, CDR2 FYNNEI. 13 Jbeta primers and 60 Vbeta primers were used for the PCR. The repertoire was sequenced with immunoSEQ multiplex PCR; TCRdb's copy has only in-frame clones and lacks some. The profile shows nearly 95,000 clones, roughly 73% of them singletons. The receptor was isolated from a woman aged 40 to 55 in good health and CMV-seronegative. The specimen sequenced was PBMCs. The V call is TRBV2, the J call TRBJ1-5; possibly TRBD1 for D (5 bases). In nucleotides, the CDR3 is TGTGCCAGCAGGCACCAAGGTCCAGGGCTTAGCAATCAGCCCCAGCATTTT. This translates into CASRHQGPGLSNQPQHF.